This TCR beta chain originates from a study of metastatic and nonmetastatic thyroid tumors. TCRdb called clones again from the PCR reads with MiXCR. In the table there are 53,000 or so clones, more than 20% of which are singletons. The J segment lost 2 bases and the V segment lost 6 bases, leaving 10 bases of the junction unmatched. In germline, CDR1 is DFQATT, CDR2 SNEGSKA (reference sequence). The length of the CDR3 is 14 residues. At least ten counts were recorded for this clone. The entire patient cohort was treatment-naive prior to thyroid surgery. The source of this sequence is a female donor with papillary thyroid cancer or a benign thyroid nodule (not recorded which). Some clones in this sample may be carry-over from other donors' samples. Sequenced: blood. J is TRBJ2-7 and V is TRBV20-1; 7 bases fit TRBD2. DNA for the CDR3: TGCAGTGCCATGGGGGTCGCGGGGGCCTACGAGCAGTACTTC. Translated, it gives CSAMGVAGAYEQYF.